This T cell receptor beta chain was obtained from a study of blood T cells in healthy people across ages. Study summary: Template switching captured about one barcoded beta molecule per two T cells.

Alongside a J-beta primer mix, a sample-barcoded 5' primer served in a second PCR lasting about 7 to 12 cycles. One entry per CDR3 protein results from TCRdb running MiXCR on the 5' RACE reads. Among about 670,000 distinct CDR3 sequences listed, under 65% were seen once. General study points: Bulk PBMC profiling left naive and antigen-experienced comparisons inconclusive. Per million T cells, TCR beta diversity dropped roughly linearly as age increased.

The extraction recovered at least 5 micrograms of total RNA per sample. Details on this clonotype: Its antigen remains unidentified.

The J segment lost 6 bases and the V segment lost 5 bases, leaving 7 bases of the junction unmatched. Germline V gene lookup returns CDR1 LNHNV and CDR2 YYDKDF (reference sequence). The CDR3 has 14 amino acids. The J gene is TRBJ1-2, the V gene TRBV15, with TRBD1 identical over 9 bases. The specimen sequenced was blood. The receptor was derived from an elderly woman in good health. CDR3 sequence reads: CATSRGQGDNGYTF. The CDR3 DNA reads TGTGCCACCAGCCGGGGACAGGGCGATAATGGCTACACCTTC.